This entry describes one TCR beta chain. Its matching antigen is unknown. The sample is drawn from a study of T cell responses to AZD1222 COVID-19 vaccine. Across the study: Second-dose schedules of about 4 or about 12 weeks were combined. Overall study findings and caveats: Recipients of two AZD1222 doses showed rising Spike-specific TCR breadth and depth. Possibly, clonal diversity was underestimated; donors were largely white British and included more females.

The ends were cut back, 2 bases at V and 4 bases at J, with 6 bases in the middle. The length of the CDR3 is 12 residues. Only in-frame clones appear in the TCRdb table, and some are missing; sequencing was by immunoSEQ multiplex PCR. Here the sample spans approximately 180,000 clones, around nine tenths being singletons. The chain recombines TRBV12-3 or TRBV12-4 with TRBJ2-7; D gene uncertain. Sequencing was performed on peripheral blood, taken on day 0 of AZD1222 vaccination. The sequence was collected from an adult in good health. CDR3 DNA sequence: TGTGCCAGCAGTTTAAAGAGGTACGAGCAGTACTTC. Amino acid sequence: CASSLKRYEQYF.